These 15 T cell receptor beta chains share one sample of origin, sequenced in a study of T-cell memory formation after mild COVID-19. TCRdb independently ran MiXCR on the 5' RACE reads; one entry per CDR3 protein. The sample records hundreds of thousands of distinct CDR3 sequences, roughly 22% being singletons. Sequences were obtained from PBMCs or a T cell subset sorted from them (not recorded which). All receptors come from an adult woman who had mild COVID-19 (a few samples of this study predate the infection). Cell type and time point are not known.

This clonotype was seen more than once but under ten times. The gene calls are TRBV3-1 and TRBJ1-1; 8 bases match TRBD1. Germline V gives CDR1 LGHDT, CDR2 YNNKEL (reference sequence). This CDR3 has 15 residues. Trimming removed 6 bases from V and 1 base from J; junction bases left unmatched: 7. The CDR3 loop reads CASSPRTGRNTEAFF. CDR3 sequence (DNA): TGTGCCAGCAGTCCCCGGACAGGGAGGAACACTGAAGCTTTCTTT.

This chain joins TRBV29-1 and TRBJ1-5; 8 nucleotides agree with TRBD1. V lost 7 bases and J lost 3; bases outside the gene matches: 5. CDR1 and CDR2 from the germline V gene are SQVTM and ANQGSEA. CDR3 size: 13 residues. CDR3 coding DNA: TGCAGCGCCGGACAGGGCCCCAATCAGCCCCAGCATTTT. This sequence encodes CSAGQGPNQPQHF.

This clonotype was seen more than once but under ten times. V gene TRBV6-5 combines with J gene TRBJ1-2; D gene unclear. Per the germline V gene, CDR1 is MNHEY and CDR2 is SVGAGI. V was pared by 4 bases and J by 5 bases, with 11 bases between. CDR3 length equals 13 residues. The CDR3 spells CASSSPPAYGYTF. The CDR3 DNA follows: TGTGCCAGCAGTTCACCTCCCGCGTATGGCTACACCTTC.

This clonotype was seen more than once but under ten times. V gene TRBV6-5 combines with J gene TRBJ2-7, with D tentatively TRBD1 or TRBD2 (5 bases each). V lost 6 bases to trimming and J lost 6 bases, with 18 bases between them. The germline CDR1 and CDR2 sequences are MNHEY and SVGAGI. The CDR3 extends over 14 amino acids. The CDR3 sequence: CASSNPRDVGEQYF. The CDR3 DNA reads as TGTGCCAGCAGCAACCCCAGGGACGTTGGCGAGCAGTACTTC.

This clonotype was seen ten or more times. The chain's CDR3 is CATSDYAGGGPGNEQFF. CDR3 nucleotides: TGTGCCACCAGTGATTATGCCGGGGGAGGGCCCGGCAATGAGCAGTTCTTC. The chain joins TRBV24-1 to TRBJ2-1; 7 nucleotides match TRBD2. The trim removed 2 bases at V and 6 bases at J, leaving 12 bases unmatched. The CDR3 has 17 residues. Looked up from germline, CDR1 is KGHDR and CDR2 is SFDVKD.

The chain has TRBV15 and TRBJ2-1, with 9 nucleotides matching TRBD1. This CDR3 is built from 18 residues. Germline V lookup: CDR1 LNHNV, CDR2 YYDKDF (reference sequence). J was trimmed by 6 bases and V by 1 base; bases with no gene match: 13. The CDR3 coding sequence is TGTGCCACCAGCAGAGGCCTCCTCCGGGACAGGGTGGTCAATGAGCAGTTCTTC. Translation: CATSRGLLRDRVVNEQFF.

This clonotype was detected only a few times. The chain has TRBV10-3 and TRBJ2-7; TRBD1 matches at 10 bases. Germline V gene sequence: CDR1 ENHRY, CDR2 SYGVKD. The CDR3 is made up of 14 amino acids. The junction had 5 bases not matched to a gene; V was cut back by 9 bases and J by 0 bases. For the CDR3, the DNA is TGTGCCATTAAGACAGGGGGCAACTCCTACGAGCAGTACTTC. Its translation: CAIKTGGNSYEQYF.

This clonotype showed up just a few times. V usage is TRBV7-3 and J usage is TRBJ2-2, with TRBD2 identical over 7 bases. The junction had 8 bases not matched to a gene; V was cut back by 1 base and J by 3 bases. There are 17 residues in the CDR3. CDR1 and CDR2 from the germline V gene are SGHTA and FQGTGA. CDR3: CASSLKYRGVDTGELFF. The CDR3 coding sequence is TGTGCCAGCAGCTTAAAGTATCGGGGGGTTGACACCGGGGAGCTGTTTTTT.

The chain employs TRBV6-2 or TRBV6-3 and TRBJ1-5; perhaps TRBD1 as D (6 bases). Germline CDR1 MNHEY, CDR2 SVGEGT. Deletions cut 2 bases from V and 1 base from J, with 15 bases between. CDR3 length: 17 amino acids. This CDR3 reads CASSYPGGAQSNQPQHF. In DNA form, the CDR3 reads TGTGCCAGCAGTTACCCTGGGGGGGCGCAGAGCAATCAGCCCCAGCATTTT.

V usage is TRBV2 and J usage is TRBJ2-2, with D possibly being TRBD2 (6 bases). Trimming stripped 8 bases from V and 5 bases from J, with 18 bases between. Germline V gene lookup returns CDR1 SNHLY and CDR2 FYNNEI. This CDR3 comprises 15 residues. The CDR3 reads CASRKAAAGTGELFF. The CDR3 bases are TGTGCCAGCCGAAAGGCAGCAGCGGGTACCGGGGAGCTGTTTTTT.

J is TRBJ2-5 and V is TRBV7-7; 9 nucleotides align to TRBD2. This CDR3 has 16 amino acids. From germline, CDR1 is SSHAT and CDR2 FNYEAQ (reference sequence). J was trimmed by 1 base and V by 8 bases; bases with no gene match: 11. In nucleotides, the CDR3 is TGTGCCAGCGCAGAAGGACTAGCGTTTTTCCAAGAGACCCAGTACTTC. Translated: CASAEGLAFFQETQYF. Complete variable domain (other parts from reference TRBV7-7 and TRBJ2-5): GAGVSQSPRYKVTKRGQDVTLRCDPISSHATLYWYQQALGQGPEFLTYFNYEAQPDKSGLPSDRFSAERPEGSISTLTIQRTEQRDSAMYRCASAEGLAFFQETQYFGPGTRLLVL.

The chain employs TRBV11-2 and TRBJ2-3, with 12 bases that match TRBD2. The length of the CDR3 is 17 residues. The germline gives CDR1 SGHAT, CDR2 FQNNGV. The V gene end was trimmed by 0 bases and the J gene end by 7 bases; junction bases not matched to a gene: 8. CDR3 DNA sequence: TGTGCCAGCAGCTTAGATCCCCTAGCGGGGGGGAGAAATACGCAGTATTTT. Protein sequence: CASSLDPLAGGRNTQYF.

This clonotype was counted only a few times. The chain uses TRBV7-2 and TRBJ2-1; 14 bases map to TRBD2. The ends lost 0 bases at V and 9 bases at J; junction bases unmatched: 4. This CDR3 contains 16 residues. The germline gives CDR1 SGHTA, CDR2 FQGNSA. Here the CDR3 reads CASSLALTSGGAEQFF. CDR3 sequence (DNA): TGTGCCAGCAGCTTAGCGCTGACTAGCGGGGGGGCTGAGCAGTTCTTC.

V gene TRBV14 combines with J gene TRBJ2-2; D is undetermined. Per the germline V gene, CDR1 is SGHDN and CDR2 is FVKESK. The CDR3 spans 16 residues. V lost 0 bases to trimming and J lost 5 bases, with 13 bases between them. Here the CDR3 DNA reads TGTGCCAGCAGCCAAGATCCGACTGCCCGTACCGGGGAGCTGTTTTTT. This sequence encodes CASSQDPTARTGELFF.

This clonotype occurred a few times. The chain is built from TRBV5-1 and TRBJ2-1; the D gene is possibly TRBD1 (5 bases). With 1 base removed from V and 8 bases from J, the gap between germline ends came to 16 bases. The germline gives CDR1 SGHRS, CDR2 YFSETQ. The CDR3 covers 15 residues. CDR3 DNA sequence: TGCGCCAGCAGCTTGAGGGGCCCGGGTGGCGATGAGCAGTTCTTC. Translated: CASSLRGPGGDEQFF.